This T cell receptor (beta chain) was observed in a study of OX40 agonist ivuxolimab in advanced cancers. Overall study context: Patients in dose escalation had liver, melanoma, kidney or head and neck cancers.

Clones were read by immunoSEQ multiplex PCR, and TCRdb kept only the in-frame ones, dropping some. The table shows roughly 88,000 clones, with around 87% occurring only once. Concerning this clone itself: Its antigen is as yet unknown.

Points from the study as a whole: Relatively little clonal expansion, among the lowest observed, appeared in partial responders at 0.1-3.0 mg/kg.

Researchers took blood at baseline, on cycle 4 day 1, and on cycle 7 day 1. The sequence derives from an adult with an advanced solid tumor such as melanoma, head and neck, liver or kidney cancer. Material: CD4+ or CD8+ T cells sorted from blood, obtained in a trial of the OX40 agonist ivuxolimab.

In DNA, the CDR3 is TGCAGCGTTGAAGTCACAGGGGTGAACACTGAAGCTTTCTTT. As protein: CSVEVTGVNTEAFF. The rearrangement links TRBV29-1 to TRBJ1-1, with 7 bases matching TRBD1. The germline V gene encodes CDR1 SQVTM and CDR2 ANQGSEA. This CDR3 has 14 residues. V shed 1 base, J shed 0 bases, and the junction held 2 bases outside the gene matches.